This TCR beta chain emerged from a study of shared clonotypes between healthy human individuals. Points from the study as a whole: Among the subsets, naive ones generally showed larger estimated richness than memory ones.

The CDR3 extends over 13 amino acids. From germline, CDR1 is SNHLY and CDR2 FYNNEI. Trimming took 5 bases from V and 11 from J, leaving 13 bases between them. In the CD4+ fraction, cells were divided into CD45RA+ naive and CD45RA-negative memory subsets. Assay runs were performed at deep level. The protocol was immunoSEQ multiplex PCR, while the TCRdb copy is restricted to in-frame clones and leaves out a portion. Found here are a few million clones, approximately 93% of them singletons; the top ten hold roughly 0.36%. Concerning this clone itself: As yet, its antigen is unknown.

The sequenced sample was naive CD4+ T cells from PBMCs. Subset of the sample: CD45RA+ positively selected. This clonotype was obtained from a man between 18 and 35 years old in good health. Some clones in this sample may be carry-over from other donors' samples. The gene calls are TRBV2 and TRBJ1-6; no clear D. The CDR3 DNA follows: TGTGCCAGCAGTCCGGACTCCCAGACACCCCTCCACTTT. Translating gives CASSPDSQTPLHF.